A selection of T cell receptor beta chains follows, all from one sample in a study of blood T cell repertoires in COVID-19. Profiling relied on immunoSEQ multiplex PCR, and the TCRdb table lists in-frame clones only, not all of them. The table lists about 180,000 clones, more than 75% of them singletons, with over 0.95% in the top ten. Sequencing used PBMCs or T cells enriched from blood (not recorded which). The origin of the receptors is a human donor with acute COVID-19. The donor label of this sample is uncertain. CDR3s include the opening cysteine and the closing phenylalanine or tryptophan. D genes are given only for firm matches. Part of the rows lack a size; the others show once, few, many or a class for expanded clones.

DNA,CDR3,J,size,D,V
TGTGCCAGCAGCCCCGGGACTAGCGGGGGGGGGAGCGAGACCCAGTACTTC,CASSPGTSGGGSETQYF,TRBJ2-5,.,TRBD2,TRBV3-1/TRBV3-2
TGTGCCAGCAGCGAGGGTCGGGACAGCCAAGAGACCCAGTACTTC,CASSEGRDSQETQYF,TRBJ2-5,.,TRBD1,TRBV9
TGTGCCAGCACCCGTCTCCTCGGACAGGGAGGAAAACTGTTTTTT,CASTRLLGQGGKLFF,TRBJ1-4,.,TRBD1,TRBV7-9
TGTGCCAGCAGCCCTGGGACAGGAGTGGGGGGCGGGGAGCTGTTTTTT,CASSPGTGVGGGELFF,TRBJ2-2,few,TRBD1,TRBV4-2
TGCGCCAGCAGCTTGCAGGGGGGTCCCCAAGAGACCCAGTACTTC,CASSLQGGPQETQYF,TRBJ2-5,.,.,TRBV5-1
TGTGCCAGCAGCACGGAGACTAGCGGGGGAGTTGAAGGCACAGATACGCAGTATTTT,CASSTETSGGVEGTDTQYF,TRBJ2-3,once,TRBD2,TRBV7-9
TGTGCCAGCACCGCTAGCGGGGGTCGTATTACGCAGTATTTT,CASTASGGRITQYF,TRBJ2-3,.,TRBD2,TRBV27
TGTGCCAGTAGCGGGGGGGGCACGCGGACTGAAGCTTTCTTT,CASSGGGTRTEAFF,TRBJ1-1,.,.,TRBV19
TGTGCTAGTGGTCGATCAGGGTTAGGTGAGCAGTTCTTC,CASGRSGLGEQFF,TRBJ2-1,.,.,TRBV12-5
TGTGCCAGCAGCCAAGCCACTGAAGCTTTCTTT,CASSQATEAFF,TRBJ1-1,.,.,TRBV5-6
TGTGCCAGCTCACTGAAAACAGGATTAGCTAACTATGGCTACACCTTC,CASSLKTGLANYGYTF,TRBJ1-2,.,.,TRBV18
TGTGCCACTTTGCGGGACGGATCCTCCTACGAGCAGTACTTC,CATLRDGSSYEQYF,TRBJ2-7,.,.,TRBV7-9
TGCGCCAGCAGCTTCGGAGCGGGCACCGGGGAGCTGTTTTTT,CASSFGAGTGELFF,TRBJ2-2,.,.,TRBV5-1
TGCGCCAGCAGTGATTTTCCACAGGGGACAGATACGCAGTATTTT,CASSDFPQGTDTQYF,TRBJ2-3,.,TRBD1,TRBV10-1
TGTGCCAGCAGCTTAGTCCCGACAGGGCAGGGTTCACCCCTCCACTTT,CASSLVPTGQGSPLHF,TRBJ1-6,.,TRBD1,TRBV7-8
TGTGCCAGCAGGAGGCAGGGGGCTGATGAAAAACTGTTTTTT,CASRRQGADEKLFF,TRBJ1-4,.,TRBD1,TRBV5-4
TGTGCCAGCAGCGGACAGGCTCGGAACACTGAAGCTTTCTTT,CASSGQARNTEAFF,TRBJ1-1,.,.,TRBV21-1
TGTGCCAGCACCTCCAGGGGTTCCTCTGGAAACACCATATATTTT,CASTSRGSSGNTIYF,TRBJ1-3,.,.,TRBV28
TGTGCCAGCAGCGTACGGGGAGGGAGCGATGAGCAGTTCTTC,CASSVRGGSDEQFF,TRBJ2-1,.,TRBD2,TRBV9
TGTGCCAGTAAAGGTGTGGGAGGGTCTGACCAGCCCCAGCATTTT,CASKGVGGSDQPQHF,TRBJ1-5,few,.,TRBV19
TGTGCCAGCAGCTTGGCCGGGGGCACAGATACGCAGTATTTT,CASSLAGGTDTQYF,TRBJ2-3,.,.,TRBV5-8
TGTGCCACCAGTGACGCAGGACAGGGGACCTCCTACGAGCAGTACTTC,CATSDAGQGTSYEQYF,TRBJ2-7,.,TRBD1,TRBV24-1
TGTGCCAGCAGCGGCCGGGACACGCTCTATGGCTACACCTTC,CASSGRDTLYGYTF,TRBJ1-2,.,.,TRBV9